This TCR beta chain was sequenced for a study of T cells after yellow fever vaccination. CDR3 length equals 13 residues. With 3 bases removed from V and 5 bases from J, the gap between germline ends came to 10 bases. CDR1 MDHEN and CDR2 SYDVKM come from the germline V gene. This clonotype was observed at least ten times. The antigen remains unidentified. The study made its TCR cDNA through 5'RACE template switching. That step introduced a universal primer site along with UMIs. A single record per CDR3 protein comes from TCRdb applying MiXCR to the 5' RACE reads. The data show 27,000 or so distinct CDR3 sequences, about 4.6% seen once. Study results and caveats: When the response was secondary, it was weaker but reached its peak faster, day 5 versus 15.

Sequences were derived from CD8+ T cells sorted from PBMCs, sampled 5 days after the yellow fever booster vaccination. This chain links TRBV28 with TRBJ1-1, with a tentative D call TRBD1 (6 bases). The sequence was collected from a man in his thirties or forties who received the YFV17D yellow fever vaccine. The CDR3 sequence is CASSFTGQTEAFF. DNA of the CDR3: TGTGCCAGCAGTTTTACAGGGCAGACTGAAGCTTTCTTT.